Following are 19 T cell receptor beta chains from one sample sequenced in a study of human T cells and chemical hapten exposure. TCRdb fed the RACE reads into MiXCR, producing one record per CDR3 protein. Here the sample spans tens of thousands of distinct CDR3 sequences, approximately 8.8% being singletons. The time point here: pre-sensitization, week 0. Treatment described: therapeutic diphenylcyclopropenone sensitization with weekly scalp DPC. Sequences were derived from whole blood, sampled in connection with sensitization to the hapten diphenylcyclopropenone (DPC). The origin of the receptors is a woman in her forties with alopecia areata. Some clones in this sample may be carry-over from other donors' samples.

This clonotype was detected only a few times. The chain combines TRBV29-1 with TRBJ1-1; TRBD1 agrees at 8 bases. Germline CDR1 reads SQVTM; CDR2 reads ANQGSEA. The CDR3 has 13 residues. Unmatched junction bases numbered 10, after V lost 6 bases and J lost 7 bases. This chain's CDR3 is CSVPRGPRGEAFF. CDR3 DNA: TGCAGCGTACCCAGGGGGCCCCGCGGTGAAGCTTTCTTT.

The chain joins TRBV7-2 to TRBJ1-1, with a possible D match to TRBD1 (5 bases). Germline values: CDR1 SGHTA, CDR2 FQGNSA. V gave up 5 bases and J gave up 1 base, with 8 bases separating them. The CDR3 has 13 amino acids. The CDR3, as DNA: TGTGCCAGCAGCCAGGACACGAACACTGAAGCTTTCTTT. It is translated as CASSQDTNTEAFF.

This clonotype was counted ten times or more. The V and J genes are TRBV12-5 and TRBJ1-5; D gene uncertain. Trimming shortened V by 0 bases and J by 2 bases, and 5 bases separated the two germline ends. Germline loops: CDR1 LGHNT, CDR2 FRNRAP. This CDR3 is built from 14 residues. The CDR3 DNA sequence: TGTGCTAGTGGTTTGGTTCTGGGCAATCAGCCCCAGCATTTT. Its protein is CASGLVLGNQPQHF.

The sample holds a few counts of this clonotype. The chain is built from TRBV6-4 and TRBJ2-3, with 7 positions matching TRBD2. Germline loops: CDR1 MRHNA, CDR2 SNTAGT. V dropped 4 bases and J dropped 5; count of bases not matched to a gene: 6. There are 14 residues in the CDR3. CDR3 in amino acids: CASSASGEGDTQYF. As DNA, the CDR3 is TGTGCCAGCAGTGCCAGCGGGGAGGGAGATACGCAGTATTTT.

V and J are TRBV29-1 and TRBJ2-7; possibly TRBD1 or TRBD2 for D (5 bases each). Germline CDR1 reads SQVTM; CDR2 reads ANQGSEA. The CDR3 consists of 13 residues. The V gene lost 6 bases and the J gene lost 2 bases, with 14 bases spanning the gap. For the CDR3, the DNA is TGCAGCGTCGCCTACCGGGACCCCTACGAGCAGTACTTC. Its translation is CSVAYRDPYEQYF.

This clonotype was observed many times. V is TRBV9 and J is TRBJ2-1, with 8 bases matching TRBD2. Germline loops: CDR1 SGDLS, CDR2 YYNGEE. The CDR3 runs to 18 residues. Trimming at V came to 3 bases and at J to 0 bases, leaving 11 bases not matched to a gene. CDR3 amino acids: CASSATPGLGDSYNEQFF. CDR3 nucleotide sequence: TGTGCCAGCAGCGCAACCCCGGGACTAGGGGACTCCTACAATGAGCAGTTCTTC.

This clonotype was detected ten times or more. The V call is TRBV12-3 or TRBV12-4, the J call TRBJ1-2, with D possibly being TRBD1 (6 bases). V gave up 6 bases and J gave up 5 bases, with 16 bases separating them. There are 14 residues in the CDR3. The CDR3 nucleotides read TGTGCCAGCAGGGGAGGTACAGGGAAATATGGCTACACCTTC. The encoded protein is CASRGGTGKYGYTF.

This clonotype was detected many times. The CDR3 protein is CASSVVSIPNTGELFF. The CDR3 DNA follows: TGTGCCAGCAGCGTAGTGTCTATCCCGAACACCGGGGAGCTGTTTTTT. The chain uses TRBV9 and TRBJ2-2; D unclear. Per germline, CDR1 SGDLS and CDR2 YYNGEE. Trimming left V 0 bases short and J 0 bases short, with 9 bases between. CDR3 size: 16 residues.

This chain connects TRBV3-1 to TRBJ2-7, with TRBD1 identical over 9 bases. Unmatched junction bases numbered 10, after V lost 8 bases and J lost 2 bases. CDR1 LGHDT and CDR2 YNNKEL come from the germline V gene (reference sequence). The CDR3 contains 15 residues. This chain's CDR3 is CASGLGTGPPYEQYF. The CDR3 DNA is TGTGCCAGCGGACTGGGGACAGGGCCTCCCTACGAGCAGTACTTC.

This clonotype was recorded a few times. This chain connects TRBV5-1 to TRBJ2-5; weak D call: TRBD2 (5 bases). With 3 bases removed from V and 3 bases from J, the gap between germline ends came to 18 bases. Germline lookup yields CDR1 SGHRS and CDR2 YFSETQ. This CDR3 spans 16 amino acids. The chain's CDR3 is CASSSGRATTKETQYF. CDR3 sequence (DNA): TGCGCCAGCAGCTCTGGGCGAGCGACGACTAAAGAGACCCAGTACTTC. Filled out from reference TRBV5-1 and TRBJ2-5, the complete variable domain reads KAGVTQTPRYLIKTRGQQVTLSCSPISGHRSVSWYQQTPGQGLQFLFEYFSETQRNKGNFPGRFSGRQFSNSRSEMNVSTLELGDSALYLCASSSGRATTKETQYFGPGTRLLVL.

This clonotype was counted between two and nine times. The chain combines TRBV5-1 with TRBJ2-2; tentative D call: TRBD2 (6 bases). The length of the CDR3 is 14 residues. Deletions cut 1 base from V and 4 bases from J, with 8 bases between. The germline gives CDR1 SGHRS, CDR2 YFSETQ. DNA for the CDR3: TGCGCCAGCAGCTTGTCGGGGGTCACCGGGGAGCTGTTTTTT. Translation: CASSLSGVTGELFF.

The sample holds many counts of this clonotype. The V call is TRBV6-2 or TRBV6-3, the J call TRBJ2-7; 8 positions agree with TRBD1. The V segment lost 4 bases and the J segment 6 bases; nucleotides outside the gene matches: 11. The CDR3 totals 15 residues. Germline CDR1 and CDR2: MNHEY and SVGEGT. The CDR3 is CASSSPDREASEQYF. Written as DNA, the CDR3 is TGTGCCAGCAGTTCACCGGACAGGGAGGCAAGCGAGCAGTACTTC.

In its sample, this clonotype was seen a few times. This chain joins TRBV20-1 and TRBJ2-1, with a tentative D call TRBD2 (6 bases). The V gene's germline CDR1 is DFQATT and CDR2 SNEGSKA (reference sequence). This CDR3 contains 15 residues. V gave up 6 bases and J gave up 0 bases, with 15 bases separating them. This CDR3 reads CSAETSPSSYNEQFF. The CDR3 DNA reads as TGCAGTGCCGAAACTAGCCCGAGCTCCTACAATGAGCAGTTCTTC.

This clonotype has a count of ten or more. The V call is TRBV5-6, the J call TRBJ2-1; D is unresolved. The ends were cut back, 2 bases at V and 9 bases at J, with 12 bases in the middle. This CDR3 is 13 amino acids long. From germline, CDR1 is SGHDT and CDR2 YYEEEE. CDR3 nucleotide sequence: TGTGCCAGCAGCTTTCCCACGGTACTTGAGCAGTTCTTC. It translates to CASSFPTVLEQFF. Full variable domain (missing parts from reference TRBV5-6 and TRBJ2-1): DAGVTQSPTHLIKTRGQQVTLRCSPKSGHDTVSWYQQALGQGPQFIFQYYEEEERQRGNFPDRFSGHQFPNYSSELNVNALLLGDSALYLCASSFPTVLEQFFGPGTRLTVL.

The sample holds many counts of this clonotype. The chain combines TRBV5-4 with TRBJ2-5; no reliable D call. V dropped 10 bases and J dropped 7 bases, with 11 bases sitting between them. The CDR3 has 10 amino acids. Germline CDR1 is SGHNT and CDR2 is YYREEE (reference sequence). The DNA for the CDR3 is TGTGCCCACCCCGGCGGGACCCAGTACTTC. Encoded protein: CAHPGGTQYF.

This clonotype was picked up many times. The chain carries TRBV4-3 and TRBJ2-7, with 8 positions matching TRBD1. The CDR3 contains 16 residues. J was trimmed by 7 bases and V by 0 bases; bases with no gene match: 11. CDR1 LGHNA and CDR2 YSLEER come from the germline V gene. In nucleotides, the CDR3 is TGCGCCAGCAGCCAAGATCTGTTTTGGACAGGGCAAGAGCAGTACTTC. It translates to CASSQDLFWTGQEQYF.

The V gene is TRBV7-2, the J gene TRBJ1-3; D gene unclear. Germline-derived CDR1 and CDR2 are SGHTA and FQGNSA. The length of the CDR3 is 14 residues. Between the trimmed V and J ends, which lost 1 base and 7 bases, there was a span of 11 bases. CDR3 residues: CASSLVRTRNTIYF. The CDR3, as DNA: TGTGCCAGCAGCTTAGTCAGGACTCGTAACACCATATATTTT. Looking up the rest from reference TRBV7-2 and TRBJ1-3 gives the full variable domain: GAGVSQSPSNKVTEKGKDVELRCDPISGHTALYWYRQSLGQGLEFLIYFQGNSAPDKSGLPSDRFSAERTGGSVSTLTIQRTQQEDSAVYLCASSLVRTRNTIYFGEGSWLTVV.

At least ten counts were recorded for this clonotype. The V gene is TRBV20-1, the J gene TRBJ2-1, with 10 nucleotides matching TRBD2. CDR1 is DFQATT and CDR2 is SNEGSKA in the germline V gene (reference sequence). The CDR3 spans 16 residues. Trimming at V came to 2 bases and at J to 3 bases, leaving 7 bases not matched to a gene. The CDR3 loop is CSARNLAGAVYNEQFF. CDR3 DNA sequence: TGCAGTGCTAGAAATCTAGCGGGGGCAGTCTACAATGAGCAGTTCTTC.

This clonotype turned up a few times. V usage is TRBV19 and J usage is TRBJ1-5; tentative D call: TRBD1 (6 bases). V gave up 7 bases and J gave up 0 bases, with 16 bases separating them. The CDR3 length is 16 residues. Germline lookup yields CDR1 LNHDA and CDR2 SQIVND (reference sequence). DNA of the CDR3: TGTGCCAGTACACGCACAGGGATACATAGCAATCAGCCCCAGCATTTT. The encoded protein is CASTRTGIHSNQPQHF.